Described below is a single T cell receptor (beta chain) sequence and its context. Its antigen is not identified. This record belongs to a study of T cell responses to AZD1222 COVID-19 vaccine. Study-wide findings and caveats: A mostly white British donor set with more females was recruited, and clonal diversity was possibly underestimated. CD4 TCRs associated with vaccination spanned spike, dominating at 160-218 and 743-854. Only a handful of individuals given AZD1222 were seropositive at baseline.

The method was immunoSEQ multiplex PCR; TCRdb's version includes in-frame clones alone and lacks a portion of them. The sample lists 100,000 to 150,000 clones, 80% to 95% occurring once. CDR1 SEHNR and CDR2 FQNEAQ come from the germline V gene (reference sequence). Losses at the gene ends were 5 bases for V and 3 bases for J; bases not matched to a gene: 4. CDR3 length equals 15 residues. The chain couples TRBV7-9 to TRBJ2-1, with TRBD2 matching 10 bases. This clonotype was sampled from an adult in good health. The sequencing used peripheral blood, collected on day 0 of MenACWY control vaccination. CDR3 residues: CASSRGTSVYNEQFF. The CDR3 nucleotides read TGTGCCAGCAGCCGCGGGACTAGCGTCTACAATGAGCAGTTCTTC.